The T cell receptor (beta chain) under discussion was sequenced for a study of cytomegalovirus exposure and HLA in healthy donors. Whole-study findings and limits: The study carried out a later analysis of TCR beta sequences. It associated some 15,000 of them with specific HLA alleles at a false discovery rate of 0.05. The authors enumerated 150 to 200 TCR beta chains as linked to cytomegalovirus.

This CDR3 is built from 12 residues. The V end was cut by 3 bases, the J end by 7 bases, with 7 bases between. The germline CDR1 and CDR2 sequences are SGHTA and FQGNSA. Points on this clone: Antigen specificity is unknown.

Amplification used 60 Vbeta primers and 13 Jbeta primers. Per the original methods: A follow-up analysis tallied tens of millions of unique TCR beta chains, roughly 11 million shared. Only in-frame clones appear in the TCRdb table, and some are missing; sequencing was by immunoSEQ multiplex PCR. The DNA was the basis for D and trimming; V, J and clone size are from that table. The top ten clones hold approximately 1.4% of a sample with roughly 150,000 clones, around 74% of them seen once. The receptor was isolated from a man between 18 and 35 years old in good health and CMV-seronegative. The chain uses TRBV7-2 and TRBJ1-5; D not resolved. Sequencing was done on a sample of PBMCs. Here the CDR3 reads CASSFMGQPQHF. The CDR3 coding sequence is TGTGCCAGCAGCTTTATGGGCCAGCCCCAGCATTTT.